The clone carrying this T cell receptor beta chain has more than one count but fewer than ten. The V gene lost 0 bases and the J gene lost 1 base, with 21 bases spanning the gap. This CDR3 comprises 19 residues. Germline V gene sequence: CDR1 MGHRA, CDR2 YSYEKL. The data were obtained in a study of Ad26.COV2.S vaccination and SARS-CoV-2 variants. Treatment described: some 20 received Ad26.COV2.S at low or high dose, single or two shots; a few received placebo; per-sample allocation not given. Samples came from day 63 after the first vaccine or placebo injection. Assay: immunoSEQ multiplex PCR; the TCRdb copy retains only in-frame clones and omits some. The sample carries roughly 350,000 clones, 80% to 90% recorded once.

This sequence was found in a person aged 18-65 years who received the Ad26.COV2.S COVID-19 vaccine or a placebo. This chain links TRBV4-1 with TRBJ1-2; possibly TRBD1 for D (6 bases). The specimen was peripheral blood, collected in a trial of Ad26.COV2.S vaccine versus placebo. The DNA of the CDR3 is TGCGCCAGCAGCCAAGAGTCACTCTTGGACAGCGGCTTTAACTATGGCTACACCTTC. Its translation: CASSQESLLDSGFNYGYTF.